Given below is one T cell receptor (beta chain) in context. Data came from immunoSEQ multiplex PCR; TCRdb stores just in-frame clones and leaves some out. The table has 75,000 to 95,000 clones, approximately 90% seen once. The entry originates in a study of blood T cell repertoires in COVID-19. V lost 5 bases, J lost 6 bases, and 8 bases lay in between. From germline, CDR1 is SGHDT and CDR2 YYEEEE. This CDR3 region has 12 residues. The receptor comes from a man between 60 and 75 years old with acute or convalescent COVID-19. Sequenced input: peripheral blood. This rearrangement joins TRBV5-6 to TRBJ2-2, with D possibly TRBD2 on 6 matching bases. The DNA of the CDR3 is TGTGCCAGCAGTCCGGGGGCCGGGGAGCTGTTTTTT. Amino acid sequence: CASSPGAGELFF.